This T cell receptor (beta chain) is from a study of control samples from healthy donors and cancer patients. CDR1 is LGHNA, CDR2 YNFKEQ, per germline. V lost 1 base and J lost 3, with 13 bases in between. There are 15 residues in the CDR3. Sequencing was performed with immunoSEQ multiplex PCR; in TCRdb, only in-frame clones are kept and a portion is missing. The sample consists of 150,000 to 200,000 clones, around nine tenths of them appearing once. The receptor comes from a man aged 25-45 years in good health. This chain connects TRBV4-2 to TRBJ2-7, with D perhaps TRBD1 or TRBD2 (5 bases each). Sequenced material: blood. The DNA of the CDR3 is TGTGCCAGCAGCCAAGTGGAACGGGGCGGCTACGAGCAGTACTTC. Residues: CASSQVERGGYEQYF.